Each of the 5 T cell receptor beta chains below was sequenced from the same sample in a study of CD8 T cells in Susac syndrome (dated by TCRdb to between 2017 and 2020). The library came from the immunoSEQ multiplex PCR assay. RNA was extracted with the RNeasy kit and about 0.5 to 1 ug was reverse transcribed using random hexamers. TCRdb applied fastp at Q25 and MiXCR to the public reads, then kept only in-frame beta chains. Rows with one shared CDR3 protein collapse into an entry with the most common genes and DNA. The sample records roughly 120,000 distinct CDR3 sequences, about 94% of which are singletons. The ten largest clonotypes hold approximately 0.12% of the sample. Input material: CD4+ T cells from PBMCs. These receptors were taken from a human donor with multiple sclerosis.

This chain links TRBV5-1 with TRBJ2-4; 7 bases are a match to TRBD2. The CDR3 consists of 17 residues. CDR1 and CDR2 (germline): SGHRS, YFSETQ. J was trimmed by 0 bases and V by 0 bases; bases with no gene match: 6. The CDR3 sequence is CASSLEGSGLAKNIQYF. CDR3 nucleotides: TGCGCCAGCAGCTTGGAAGGTAGCGGGCTAGCCAAAAACATTCAGTACTTC.

The chain employs TRBV12-3 or TRBV12-4 and TRBJ1-5; D is possibly TRBD1 (6 bases). The CDR3 is 13 residues long. Trimming left V 6 bases short and J 5 bases short, with 11 bases between. CDR3 DNA sequence: TGTGCCAGCAGGTTGGCAGGGGATCAGCCCCAGCATTTT. It specifies CASRLAGDQPQHF.

The CDR3 bases are TGTGCCACCCGGGGTAATGGCTACACCTTC. It specifies CATRGNGYTF. This chain connects TRBV10-3 to TRBJ1-2; D remains unclear. The germline V and J ends were trimmed by 10 bases and 6 bases, with 9 bases remaining between them. Per germline, CDR1 ENHRY and CDR2 SYGVKD. The CDR3 sequence is 10 residues long.

This clonotype was seen a single time. V is TRBV19 and J is TRBJ1-5; maybe TRBD1 (5 bases). The CDR3 contains 13 residues. Germline CDR1 is LNHDA and CDR2 is SQIVND (reference sequence). Trimming removed 3 bases at V and 9 bases at J, with 12 bases between. The CDR3, as DNA: TGTGCCAGTAGTATGAGGGACCTCACGCCCCAGCATTTT. Residues: CASSMRDLTPQHF.

This chain connects TRBV29-1 to TRBJ1-2; D remains unclear. Trimming took off 6 bases at V and 1 base at J, with 9 bases between the two ends. The CDR3 length is 12 residues. Germline V gene data show CDR1 as SQVTM and CDR2 as ANQGSEA. CDR3 region: CSVARVNYGYTF. CDR3 in DNA: TGCAGCGTGGCCAGAGTTAACTATGGCTACACCTTC.